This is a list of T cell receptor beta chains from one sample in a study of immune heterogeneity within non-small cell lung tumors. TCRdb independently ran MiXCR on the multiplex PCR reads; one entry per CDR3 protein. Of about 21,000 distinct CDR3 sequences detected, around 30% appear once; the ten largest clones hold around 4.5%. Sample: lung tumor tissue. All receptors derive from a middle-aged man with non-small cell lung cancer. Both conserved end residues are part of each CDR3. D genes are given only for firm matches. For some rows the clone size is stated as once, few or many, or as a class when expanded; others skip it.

CDR3 protein: CASSLVSHEQFF
CDR3 DNA: TGTGCCAGCAGCTTAGTTAGTCATGAGCAGTTCTTC
V gene: TRBV7-9
clone size: NA
D gene: NA
J gene: TRBJ2-1

CDR3 protein: CASSLSDYNEQFF
CDR3 DNA: TGTGCCAGCAGCTTATCGGACTACAATGAGCAGTTCTTC
V gene: TRBV7-2
clone size: many
D gene: NA
J gene: TRBJ2-1

CDR3 protein: CASTVPGGYNEQFF
CDR3 DNA: TGTGCCAGCACTGTCCCGGGGGGTTACAATGAGCAGTTCTTC
V gene: TRBV25-1
clone size: NA
D gene: TRBD2
J gene: TRBJ2-1

CDR3 protein: CASSLGNSNTGELFF
CDR3 DNA: TGCGCCAGCAGCTTGGGAAATTCGAACACCGGGGAGCTGTTTTTT
V gene: TRBV5-1
clone size: NA
D gene: NA
J gene: TRBJ2-2

CDR3 protein: CASSSVQGRPYEQYF
CDR3 DNA: TGTGCCAGCAGTTCCGTCCAGGGGCGTCCCTACGAGCAGTACTTC
V gene: TRBV6-2/TRBV6-3
clone size: medium-sized
D gene: NA
J gene: TRBJ2-7

CDR3 protein: CSAVTGTSVHNEQFF
CDR3 DNA: TGCAGTGCTGTAACCGGGACTAGCGTTCACAATGAGCAGTTCTTC
V gene: TRBV20-1
clone size: few
D gene: TRBD2
J gene: TRBJ2-1

CDR3 protein: CASSKVDTSYEQYF
CDR3 DNA: TGTGCCAGCTCAAAGGTGGACACGAGCTACGAGCAGTACTTC
V gene: TRBV18
clone size: NA
D gene: NA
J gene: TRBJ2-7

CDR3 protein: CASSWGTVYGYTF
CDR3 DNA: TGTGCCAGCAGCTGGGGGACGGTTTATGGCTACACCTTC
V gene: TRBV5-6
clone size: few
D gene: NA
J gene: TRBJ1-2

CDR3 protein: CASSGRGGRDTDTQYF
CDR3 DNA: TGTGCCAGCAGTGGACGGGGGGGCAGGGATACAGATACGCAGTATTTT
V gene: TRBV6-1
clone size: few
D gene: TRBD2
J gene: TRBJ2-3

CDR3 protein: CASRSTSTDTQYF
CDR3 DNA: TGTGCCAGCCGCTCGACCAGCACAGATACGCAGTATTTT
V gene: TRBV6-2/TRBV6-3
clone size: few
D gene: NA
J gene: TRBJ2-3

CDR3 protein: CASSVFSGRPSSYEQYF
CDR3 DNA: TGTGCCAGCAGTGTTTTTAGCGGGAGGCCAAGCTCCTACGAGCAGTACTTC
V gene: TRBV6-4
clone size: many
D gene: TRBD2
J gene: TRBJ2-7

CDR3 protein: CASSLSWDRAAFF
CDR3 DNA: TGCGCCAGCAGCTTGTCCTGGGACAGGGCAGCTTTCTTT
V gene: TRBV5-1
clone size: NA
D gene: TRBD1
J gene: TRBJ1-1

CDR3 protein: CASSDRVKHISPLHF
CDR3 DNA: TGTGCCAGCAGCGACAGGGTTAAGCATATTTCACCCCTCCACTTT
V gene: TRBV11-2
clone size: NA
D gene: TRBD1
J gene: TRBJ1-6

CDR3 protein: CSATATGYIYEQYF
CDR3 DNA: TGCAGTGCCACGGCGACAGGGTACATCTACGAGCAGTACTTC
V gene: TRBV20-1
clone size: many
D gene: TRBD1
J gene: TRBJ2-7

CDR3 protein: CASSLWDSHLHF
CDR3 DNA: TGTGCCAGCAGTTTGTGGGATTCACACCTCCACTTT
V gene: TRBV12-3/TRBV12-4
clone size: NA
D gene: NA
J gene: TRBJ1-6

CDR3 protein: CASSDRSEKLFF
CDR3 DNA: TGTGCCAGCAGCGATCGGTCGGAGAAACTGTTTTTT
V gene: TRBV4-2
clone size: few
D gene: NA
J gene: TRBJ1-4

CDR3 protein: CASRLARTNTGELFF
CDR3 DNA: TGTGCCAGCAGACTTGCCAGAACGAACACCGGGGAGCTGTTTTTT
V gene: TRBV5-8
clone size: NA
D gene: NA
J gene: TRBJ2-2

CDR3 protein: CASSQTPEIGVGEQYF
CDR3 DNA: TGTGCCAGCTCACAAACGCCCGAGATTGGGGTAGGAGAGCAGTACTTC
V gene: TRBV18
clone size: many
D gene: NA
J gene: TRBJ2-7

CDR3 protein: CASSVEGDIGAYTDTQYF
CDR3 DNA: TGTGCCAGCAGCGTAGAGGGGGATATCGGAGCCTACACAGATACGCAGTATTTT
V gene: TRBV9
clone size: few
D gene: NA
J gene: TRBJ2-3

CDR3 protein: CATSDLSTQGADTQYF
CDR3 DNA: TGTGCCACCAGTGATTTGTCAACCCAGGGCGCAGATACGCAGTATTTT
V gene: TRBV24-1
clone size: medium-sized
D gene: NA
J gene: TRBJ2-3

CDR3 protein: CASSTTSGRSGELFF
CDR3 DNA: TGTGCCAGTAGTACGACTAGCGGGAGATCCGGGGAGCTGTTTTTT
V gene: TRBV19
clone size: many
D gene: TRBD2
J gene: TRBJ2-2

CDR3 protein: CASGLAYRVSYGYTF
CDR3 DNA: TGTGCTAGTGGTTTGGCGTACCGAGTAAGCTATGGCTACACCTTC
V gene: TRBV12-5
clone size: many
D gene: NA
J gene: TRBJ1-2

CDR3 protein: CASSYTTGFSSGNTIYF
CDR3 DNA: TGTGCCAGCAGTTACACAACCGGCTTCAGCTCTGGAAACACCATATATTTT
V gene: TRBV6-6
clone size: many
D gene: NA
J gene: TRBJ1-3